Listed below are T cell receptor beta chains from one sample, sequenced in a study of T cell repertoires in cytomegalovirus infection. TCRdb fed the reads into MiXCR, producing one record per CDR3 protein. The sample yields hundreds of thousands of distinct CDR3 sequences, roughly 30% seen once. Antigen specificity for these receptors is unknown. This specimen was cultured CD8+ T cells from PBMCs, taken from culture after CMV antigen stimulation. Receptor source: a human donor in good health (CMV status not recorded). Some clones in this sample may be carry-over from other donors' samples. CDR3s include the opening cysteine and the closing phenylalanine or tryptophan. Each record gives: clone size, V gene, D gene, J gene, CDR3 DNA, CDR3 protein. D genes are given only for firm matches. Only part of the rows carry a size: once, few, many, or a class if the clone is expanded.

abundance: NA
v_gene: TRBV6-1
d_gene: NA
j_gene: TRBJ2-2
CDR3nt: TGTGCCAGCAGCAAGGACTTGGGCGATATCGGGGAGCTGTTTTTT
CDR3aa: CASSKDLGDIGELFF

abundance: NA
v_gene: TRBV7-9
d_gene: NA
j_gene: TRBJ2-2
CDR3nt: TGTGCCAGCAGCTCATTTCGATCCGGGGAGCTGTTTTTT
CDR3aa: CASSSFRSGELFF

abundance: many
v_gene: TRBV7-3
d_gene: TRBD1
j_gene: TRBJ1-5
CDR3nt: TGTGCCAGCAGCCCACAGGGGGCTGACGGGCCCCAGCATTTT
CDR3aa: CASSPQGADGPQHF

abundance: many
v_gene: TRBV4-3
d_gene: TRBD2
j_gene: TRBJ2-1
CDR3nt: TGCGCCAGCAGTCCTACCGGGGGGTACTCCTACAATGAGCAGTTCTTC
CDR3aa: CASSPTGGYSYNEQFF

abundance: few
v_gene: TRBV2
d_gene: TRBD1
j_gene: TRBJ2-1
CDR3nt: TGTGCCAGCACCCCGAGGGGACAGGGGGTTAGCTCCTACAATGAGCAGTTCTTC
CDR3aa: CASTPRGQGVSSYNEQFF

abundance: NA
v_gene: TRBV19
d_gene: TRBD1
j_gene: TRBJ1-2
CDR3nt: TGTGCCAGTAGTGACACAGGGGAACGTTATGGCTACACCTTC
CDR3aa: CASSDTGERYGYTF

abundance: many
v_gene: TRBV6-2/TRBV6-3
d_gene: NA
j_gene: TRBJ1-5
CDR3nt: TGTGCCAGCAGAGGCGCGGCAGGGCAACAGCCCCAGCATTTT
CDR3aa: CASRGAAGQQPQHF

abundance: few
v_gene: TRBV29-1
d_gene: NA
j_gene: TRBJ2-3
CDR3nt: TGCAGCGTGGTCCCGGGGAACACAGATACGCAGTATTTT
CDR3aa: CSVVPGNTDTQYF

abundance: few
v_gene: TRBV7-9
d_gene: TRBD1
j_gene: TRBJ2-7
CDR3nt: TGTGCCACCCAGGGGCAGGGGGCTTCCGAGCAGTACTTC
CDR3aa: CATQGQGASEQYF

abundance: few
v_gene: TRBV14
d_gene: NA
j_gene: TRBJ2-1
CDR3nt: TGTGCCAGCAGCCAACTCCAGACGAGGGACTCCTACAATGAGCAGTTCTTC
CDR3aa: CASSQLQTRDSYNEQFF

abundance: NA
v_gene: TRBV12-3/TRBV12-4
d_gene: TRBD1
j_gene: TRBJ2-1
CDR3nt: TGTGCCAGCGCAGGGGGAAACTACAATGAGCAGTTCTTC
CDR3aa: CASAGGNYNEQFF

abundance: NA
v_gene: TRBV11-2
d_gene: TRBD2
j_gene: TRBJ2-1
CDR3nt: TGTGCCAGCAGCTTCCTTATAGCGGGGGGGTTAAATGAGCAGTTCTTC
CDR3aa: CASSFLIAGGLNEQFF

abundance: NA
v_gene: TRBV27
d_gene: TRBD1
j_gene: TRBJ1-5
CDR3nt: TGTGCCAGCAGTGGCCCACGGGACAGTAGCAATCAGCCCCAGCATTTT
CDR3aa: CASSGPRDSSNQPQHF

abundance: few
v_gene: TRBV7-6
d_gene: NA
j_gene: TRBJ2-1
CDR3nt: TGTGCCAGCAGCTTAGGGGCCCGCTCCTACAATGAGCAGTTCTTC
CDR3aa: CASSLGARSYNEQFF

abundance: NA
v_gene: TRBV6-6
d_gene: TRBD1
j_gene: TRBJ1-5
CDR3nt: TGTGCCAGCAGTTACGGGACAGCTTATCAGCCCCAGCATTTT
CDR3aa: CASSYGTAYQPQHF

abundance: NA
v_gene: TRBV6-8
d_gene: NA
j_gene: TRBJ2-3
CDR3nt: TGTGCCAGCAGTTACCCGGGACTTCGAGGGGATACGCAGTATTTT
CDR3aa: CASSYPGLRGDTQYF

abundance: NA
v_gene: TRBV6-2/TRBV6-3
d_gene: NA
j_gene: TRBJ2-1
CDR3nt: TGTGCCAGCACGGGCAGGTTTGGCAATGAGCAGTTCTTC
CDR3aa: CASTGRFGNEQFF

abundance: NA
v_gene: TRBV19
d_gene: NA
j_gene: TRBJ1-3
CDR3nt: TGTGCCAGTAGTCCCTGGATCGACCAAGGAAACACCATATATTTT
CDR3aa: CASSPWIDQGNTIYF